This section outlines one TCR beta chain sequence together with its context. One base away lies a much larger clone, so this may be a sequencing read error. This specimen belongs to a study of tumor-infiltrating lymphocytes in primary liver carcinoma. Study at large: Tumor staging was T1-T3 N0M0; sizes spanned about 4.2 to 11 cm across.

Synthesis of TCR beta cDNA was carried out from 450 to 650 ng total RNA with a constant-region primer. Library construction for TCR beta comprised three nested multiplex PCR rounds performed with slightly modified ARM-PCR. TRBV1-TRBV30 forward primers paired with a C-beta reverse primer drove the first two PCR rounds, roughly 10 cycles each. TCRdb reanalysed the multiplex PCR reads using MiXCR and keeps one entry per CDR3 protein. The sample lists 90,000 to 100,000 distinct CDR3 sequences; about three quarters were seen once. Joint extraction of RNA and DNA used roughly 20-33 mg of bulk tissue that was unsorted. Those sampled were patients whose primary liver carcinoma was treated by surgical resection. Trimming took 2 bases from V and 4 from J, leaving 9 bases between them. From germline, CDR1 is SEHNR and CDR2 FQNEAQ (reference sequence). CDR3 length: 13 amino acids.

V is TRBV7-9 and J is TRBJ2-7; D remains ambiguous. Sequenced input: liver tumor tissue from sampling region 5. Described subset: tumor region T5, tumor centre. This receptor was taken from a woman aged 55-70 years with primary liver carcinoma and hepatitis B virus infection. The chain's CDR3 is CASSLYPTYEQYF. In nucleotides, the CDR3 is TGTGCCAGCAGCTTATACCCCACTTACGAGCAGTACTTC.